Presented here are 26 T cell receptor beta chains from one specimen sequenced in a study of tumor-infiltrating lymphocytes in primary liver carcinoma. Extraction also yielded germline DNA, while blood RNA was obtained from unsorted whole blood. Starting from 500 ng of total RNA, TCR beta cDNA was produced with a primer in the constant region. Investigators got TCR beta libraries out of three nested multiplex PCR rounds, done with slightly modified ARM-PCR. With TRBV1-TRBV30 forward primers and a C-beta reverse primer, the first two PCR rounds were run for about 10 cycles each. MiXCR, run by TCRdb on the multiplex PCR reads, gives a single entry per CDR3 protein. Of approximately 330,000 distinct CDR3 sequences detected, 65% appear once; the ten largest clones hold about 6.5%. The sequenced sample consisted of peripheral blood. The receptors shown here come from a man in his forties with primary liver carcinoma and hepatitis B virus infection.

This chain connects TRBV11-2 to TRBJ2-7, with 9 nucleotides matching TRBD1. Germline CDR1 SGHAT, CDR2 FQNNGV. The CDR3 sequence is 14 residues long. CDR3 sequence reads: CAGSSRTGDYEQYF. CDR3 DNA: TGTGCTGGCAGCTCTCGGACAGGGGACTACGAGCAGTACTTC.

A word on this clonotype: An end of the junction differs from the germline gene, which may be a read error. In nucleotides, the CDR3 is TGTGCCAGCAGTGCAGACAGGGCGAATCAGCCCCGGCATTTT. This sequence encodes CASSADRANQPRHF. V is TRBV12-3 or TRBV12-4 and J is TRBJ1-5, with 7 bases aligning to TRBD1. The CDR3 is 14 amino acids.

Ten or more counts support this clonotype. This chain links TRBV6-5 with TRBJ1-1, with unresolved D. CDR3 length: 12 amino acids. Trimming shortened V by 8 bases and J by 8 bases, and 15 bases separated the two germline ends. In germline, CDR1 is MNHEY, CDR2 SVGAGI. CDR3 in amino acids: CASVGPGREAFF. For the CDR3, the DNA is TGTGCCAGCGTCGGCCCGGGGAGGGAAGCTTTCTTT.

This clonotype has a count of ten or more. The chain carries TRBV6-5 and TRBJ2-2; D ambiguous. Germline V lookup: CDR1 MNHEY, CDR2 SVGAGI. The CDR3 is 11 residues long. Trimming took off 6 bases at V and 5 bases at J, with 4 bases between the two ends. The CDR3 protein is CASRTTGELFF. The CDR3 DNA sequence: TGTGCCAGCAGGACAACCGGGGAGCTGTTTTTT.

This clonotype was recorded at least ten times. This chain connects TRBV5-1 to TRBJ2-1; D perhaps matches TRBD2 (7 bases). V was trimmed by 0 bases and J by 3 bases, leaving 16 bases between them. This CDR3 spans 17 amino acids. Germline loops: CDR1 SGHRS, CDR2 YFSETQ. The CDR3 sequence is CASSLGGGERGYNEQFF. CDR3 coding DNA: TGCGCCAGCAGCTTGGGGGGGGGCGAGCGGGGCTACAATGAGCAGTTCTTC.

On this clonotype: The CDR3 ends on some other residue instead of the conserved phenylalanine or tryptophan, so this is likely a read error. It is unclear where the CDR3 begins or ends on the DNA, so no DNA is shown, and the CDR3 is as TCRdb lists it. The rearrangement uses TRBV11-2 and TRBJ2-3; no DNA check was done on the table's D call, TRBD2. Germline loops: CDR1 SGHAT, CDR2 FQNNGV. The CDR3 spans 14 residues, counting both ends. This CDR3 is CASSLGTSTDTQYS.

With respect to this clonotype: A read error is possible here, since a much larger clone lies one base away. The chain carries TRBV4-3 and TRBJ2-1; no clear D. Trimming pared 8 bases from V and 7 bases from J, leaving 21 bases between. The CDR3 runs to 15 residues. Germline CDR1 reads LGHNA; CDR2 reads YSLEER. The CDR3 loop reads CASRPTPSLINEQFF. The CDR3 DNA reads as TGCGCCAGCCGCCCGACTCCCTCCCTTATTAATGAGCAGTTCTTC.

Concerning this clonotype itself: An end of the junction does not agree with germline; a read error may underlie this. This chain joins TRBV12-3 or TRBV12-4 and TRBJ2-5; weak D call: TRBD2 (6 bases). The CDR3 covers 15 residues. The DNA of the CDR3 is TGTGCCAGCAGTCTACCAGGGCTGGGGGGAGAGACCCAGTGCTTC. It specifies CASSLPGLGGETQCF.

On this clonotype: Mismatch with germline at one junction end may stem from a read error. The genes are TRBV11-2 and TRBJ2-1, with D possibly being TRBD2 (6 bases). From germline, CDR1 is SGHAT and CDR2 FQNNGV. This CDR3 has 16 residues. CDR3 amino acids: CASSSNGASESNEQIF. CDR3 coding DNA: TGTGCCAGCAGCTCGAATGGGGCTAGCGAGAGTAATGAGCAGATCTTC.

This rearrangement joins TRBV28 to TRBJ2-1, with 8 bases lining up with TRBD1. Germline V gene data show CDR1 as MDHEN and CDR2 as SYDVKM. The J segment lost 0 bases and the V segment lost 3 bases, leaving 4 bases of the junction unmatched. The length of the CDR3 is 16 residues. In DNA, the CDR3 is TGTGCCAGCAGTTTGACCGGGACAGGCTCCTACAATGAGCAGTTCTTC. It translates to CASSLTGTGSYNEQFF.

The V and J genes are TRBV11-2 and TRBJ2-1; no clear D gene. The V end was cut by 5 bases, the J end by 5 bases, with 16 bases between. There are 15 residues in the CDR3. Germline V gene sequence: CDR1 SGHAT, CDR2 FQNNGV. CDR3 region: CASSVSLTSHNEQFF. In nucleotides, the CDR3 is TGTGCCAGCAGCGTTAGCCTGACTTCCCACAATGAGCAGTTCTTC.

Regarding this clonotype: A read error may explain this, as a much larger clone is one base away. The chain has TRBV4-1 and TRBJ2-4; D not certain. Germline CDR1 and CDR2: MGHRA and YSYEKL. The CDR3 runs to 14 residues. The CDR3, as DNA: TGCACCAGCAGCCAAGAGGTTGATCGGAACATTCAGTACTTC. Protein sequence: CTSSQEVDRNIQYF.

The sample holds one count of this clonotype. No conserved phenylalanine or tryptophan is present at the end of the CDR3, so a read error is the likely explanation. The CDR3 region is CASPNPYGDTQYL. CDR3 in DNA: TGTGCCTCACCGAACCCGTACGGAGATACGCAGTATCTT. This chain links TRBV30 with TRBJ2-3; D remains unclear. The CDR3 has 13 amino acids. V was shortened by 7 bases and J by 5 bases, with 16 bases between the two germline ends. Per the germline V gene, CDR1 is GTSNPN and CDR2 is SVGIG (reference sequence).

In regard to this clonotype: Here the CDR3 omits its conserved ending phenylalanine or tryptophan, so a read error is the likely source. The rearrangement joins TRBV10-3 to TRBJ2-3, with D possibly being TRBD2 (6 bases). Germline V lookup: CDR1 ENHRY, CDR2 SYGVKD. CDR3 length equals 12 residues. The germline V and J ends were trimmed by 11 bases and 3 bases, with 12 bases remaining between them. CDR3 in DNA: TGTGCCGTAGCTCGGGGGACAGATACGCAGTATATT. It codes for CAVARGTDTQYI.

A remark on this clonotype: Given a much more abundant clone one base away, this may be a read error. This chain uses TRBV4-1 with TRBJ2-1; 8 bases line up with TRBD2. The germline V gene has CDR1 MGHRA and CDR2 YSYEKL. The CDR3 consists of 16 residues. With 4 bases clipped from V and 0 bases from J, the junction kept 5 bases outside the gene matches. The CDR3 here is CASSRRSGGSYNEQFF. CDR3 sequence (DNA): TGCGCCAGCAGCCGAAGGAGCGGGGGCTCCTACAATGAGCAGTTCTTC.

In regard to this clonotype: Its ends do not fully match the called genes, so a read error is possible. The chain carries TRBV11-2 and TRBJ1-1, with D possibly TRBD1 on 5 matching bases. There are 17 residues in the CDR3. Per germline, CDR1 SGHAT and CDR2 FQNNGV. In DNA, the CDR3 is TGTGCCATCAGCTTAGTCACCTTAAAGAGGGGTGACACTGAAGCTTTCTTT. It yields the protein CAISLVTLKRGDTEAFF.

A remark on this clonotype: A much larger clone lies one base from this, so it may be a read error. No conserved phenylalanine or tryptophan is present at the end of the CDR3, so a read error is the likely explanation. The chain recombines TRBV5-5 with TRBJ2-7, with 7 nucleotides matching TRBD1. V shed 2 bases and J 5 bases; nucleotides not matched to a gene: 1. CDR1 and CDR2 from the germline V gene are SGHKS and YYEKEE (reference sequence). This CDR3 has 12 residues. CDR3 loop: CASSFQGDEQYL. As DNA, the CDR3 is TGTGCCAGCAGCTTTCAGGGGGACGAGCAGTACCTC.

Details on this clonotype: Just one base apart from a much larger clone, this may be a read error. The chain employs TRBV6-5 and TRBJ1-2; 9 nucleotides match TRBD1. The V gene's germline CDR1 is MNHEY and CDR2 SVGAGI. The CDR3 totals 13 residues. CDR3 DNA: TGTGCCAACAGTTACGAGGGACAGGGATTCTACACCTTC. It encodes CANSYEGQGFYTF.

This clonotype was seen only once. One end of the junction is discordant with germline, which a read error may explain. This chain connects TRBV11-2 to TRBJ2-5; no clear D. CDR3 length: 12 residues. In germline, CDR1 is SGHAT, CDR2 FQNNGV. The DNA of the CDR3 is TGCACCAGCAGCCCGAACCAAGACACCCAGTACTTC. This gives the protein CTSSPNQDTQYF.

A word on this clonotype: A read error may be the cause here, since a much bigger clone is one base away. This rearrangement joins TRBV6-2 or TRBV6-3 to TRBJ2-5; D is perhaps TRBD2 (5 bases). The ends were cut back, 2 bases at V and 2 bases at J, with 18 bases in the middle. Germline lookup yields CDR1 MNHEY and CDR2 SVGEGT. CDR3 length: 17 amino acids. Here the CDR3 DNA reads TGTGCCAGCAGTTACGGTCCCGGGATGGTGGCGCAAGAGACCCAGTACTTC. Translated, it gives CASSYGPGMVAQETQYF.

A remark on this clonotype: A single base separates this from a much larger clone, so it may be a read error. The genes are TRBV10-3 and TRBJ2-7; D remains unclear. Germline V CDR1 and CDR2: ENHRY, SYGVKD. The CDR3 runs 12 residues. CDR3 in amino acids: CAISSPPYEHYF. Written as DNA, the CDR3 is TGTGCCATCTCTTCCCCGCCCTACGAGCACTACTTC.

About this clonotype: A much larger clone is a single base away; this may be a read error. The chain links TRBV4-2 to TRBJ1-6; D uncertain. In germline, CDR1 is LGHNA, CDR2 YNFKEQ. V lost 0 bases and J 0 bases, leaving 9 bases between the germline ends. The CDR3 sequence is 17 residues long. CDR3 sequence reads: CASSQDMRSSYNSPLHF. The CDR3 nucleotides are TGTGCCAGCAGCCAAGATATGCGGAGCTCCTATAATTCACCCCTCCACTTT.

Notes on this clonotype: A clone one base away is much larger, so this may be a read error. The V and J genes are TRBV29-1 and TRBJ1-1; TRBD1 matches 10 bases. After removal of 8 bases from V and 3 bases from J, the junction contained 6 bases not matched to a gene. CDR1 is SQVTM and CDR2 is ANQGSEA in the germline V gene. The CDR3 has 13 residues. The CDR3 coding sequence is TGCAGCAGCCGGACAGGGGGGGACACTGAAGCTTTCTTT. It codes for CSSRTGGDTEAFF.

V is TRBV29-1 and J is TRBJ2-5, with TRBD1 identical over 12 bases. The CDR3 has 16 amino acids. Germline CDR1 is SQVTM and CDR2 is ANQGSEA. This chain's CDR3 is CSMPVGTGGLGETQYF. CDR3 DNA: TGCAGTATGCCGGTGGGGACAGGGGGCCTAGGAGAGACCCAGTACTTC.

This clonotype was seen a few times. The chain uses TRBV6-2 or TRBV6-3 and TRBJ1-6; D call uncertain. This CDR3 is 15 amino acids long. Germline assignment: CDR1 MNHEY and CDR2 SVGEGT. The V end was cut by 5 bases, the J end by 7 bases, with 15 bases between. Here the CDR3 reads CASSKDPILNSPLHF. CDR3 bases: TGTGCCAGCAGTAAAGATCCCATCCTGAATTCACCCCTCCACTTT.

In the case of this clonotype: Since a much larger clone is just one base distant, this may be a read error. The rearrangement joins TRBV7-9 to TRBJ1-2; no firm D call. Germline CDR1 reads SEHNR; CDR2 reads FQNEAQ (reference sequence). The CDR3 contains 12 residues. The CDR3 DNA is TGTGCCAACAGCTCTAATTTTTATGGCTACACCTTC. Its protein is CANSSNFYGYTF.